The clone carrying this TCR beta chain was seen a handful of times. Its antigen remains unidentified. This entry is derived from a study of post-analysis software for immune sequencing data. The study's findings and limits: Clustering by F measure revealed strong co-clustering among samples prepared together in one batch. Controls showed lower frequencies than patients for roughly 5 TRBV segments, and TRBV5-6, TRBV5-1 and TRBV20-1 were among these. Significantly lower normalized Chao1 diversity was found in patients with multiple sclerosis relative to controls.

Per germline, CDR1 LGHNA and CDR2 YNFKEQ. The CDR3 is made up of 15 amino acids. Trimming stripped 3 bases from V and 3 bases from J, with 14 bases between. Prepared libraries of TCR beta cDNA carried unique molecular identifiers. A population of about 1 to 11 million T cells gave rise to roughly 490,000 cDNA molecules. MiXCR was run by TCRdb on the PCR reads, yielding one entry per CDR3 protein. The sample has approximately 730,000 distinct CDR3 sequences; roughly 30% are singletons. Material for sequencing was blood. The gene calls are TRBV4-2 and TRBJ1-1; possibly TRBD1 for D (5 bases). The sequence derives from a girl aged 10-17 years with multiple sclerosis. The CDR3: CASSQGVGVDTEAFF. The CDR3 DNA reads TGTGCCAGCAGCCAGGGAGTGGGGGTCGACACTGAAGCTTTCTTT.